This T cell receptor (beta chain) was documented in a study of T cells in Graves' hyperthyroidism and ophthalmopathy. Study findings and constraints: The majority of expanded thyroid clonotypes above 0.001 also appeared in blood.

It was RNA transcripts that yielded the amplified TCR beta CDR3 regions. HTBI primers drove first-round RT-PCR of the TCR CDR3. TCRdb ran MiXCR on the multiplex PCR reads and lists one entry per CDR3 protein. Of approximately 500,000 distinct CDR3 sequences listed, under 60% were seen once; the top ten hold more than 7.5%. This CDR3 has 15 residues. In germline, CDR1 is SGHNT, CDR2 YYREEE (reference sequence). As to this clonotype: The antigen is undetermined. One end of the junction is discordant with germline, which a read error may explain.

This sequence originates from a woman younger than 30 with Graves' hyperthyroidism. This chain uses TRBV5-4 with TRBJ2-7, with 8 nucleotides matching TRBD2. Sequencing input: peripheral blood or thyroid tissue (not recorded which). CDR3 protein: CASRLAGGGAGELYF. The CDR3, as DNA: TGTGCCAGCAGACTCGCGGGAGGCGGAGCCGGGGAGCTGTACTTC.